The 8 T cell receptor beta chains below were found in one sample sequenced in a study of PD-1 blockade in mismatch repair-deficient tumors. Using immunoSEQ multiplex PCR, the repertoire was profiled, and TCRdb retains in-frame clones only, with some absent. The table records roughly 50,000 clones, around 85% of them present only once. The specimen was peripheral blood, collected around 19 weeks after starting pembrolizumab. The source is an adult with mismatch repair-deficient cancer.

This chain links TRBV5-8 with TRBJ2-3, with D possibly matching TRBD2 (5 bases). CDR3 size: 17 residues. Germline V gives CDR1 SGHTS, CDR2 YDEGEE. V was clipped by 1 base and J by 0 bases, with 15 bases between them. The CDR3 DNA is TGTGCCAGCAGCTTGATGAGCGGAGGCGCTAGCACAGATACGCAGTATTTT. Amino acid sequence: CASSLMSGGASTDTQYF. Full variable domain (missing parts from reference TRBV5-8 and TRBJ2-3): EAGVTQSPTHLIKTRGQQATLRCSPISGHTSVYWYQQALGLGLQFLLWYDEGEERNRGNFPPRFSGRQFPNYSSELNVNALELEDSALYLCASSLMSGGASTDTQYFGPGTRLTVL.

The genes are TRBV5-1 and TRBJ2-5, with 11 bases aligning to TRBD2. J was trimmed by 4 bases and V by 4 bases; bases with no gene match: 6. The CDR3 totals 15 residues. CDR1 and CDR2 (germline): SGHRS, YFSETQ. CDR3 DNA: TGCGCCAGCAGCGTCGGGACTAGCGGCCCAGAGACCCAGTACTTC. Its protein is CASSVGTSGPETQYF.

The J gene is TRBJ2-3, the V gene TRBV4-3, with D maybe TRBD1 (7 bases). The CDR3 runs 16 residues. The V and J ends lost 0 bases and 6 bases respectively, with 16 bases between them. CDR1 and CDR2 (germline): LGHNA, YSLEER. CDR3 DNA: TGCGCCAGCAGCCAAGATAGCGGACAGGACAGGGATACGCAGTATTTT. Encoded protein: CASSQDSGQDRDTQYF.

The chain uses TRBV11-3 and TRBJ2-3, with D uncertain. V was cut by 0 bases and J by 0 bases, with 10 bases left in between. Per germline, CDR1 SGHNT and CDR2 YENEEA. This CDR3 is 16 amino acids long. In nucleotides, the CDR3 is TGTGCCAGCAGCTTAGACGCGGATGCTAGCACAGATACGCAGTATTTT. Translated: CASSLDADASTDTQYF.

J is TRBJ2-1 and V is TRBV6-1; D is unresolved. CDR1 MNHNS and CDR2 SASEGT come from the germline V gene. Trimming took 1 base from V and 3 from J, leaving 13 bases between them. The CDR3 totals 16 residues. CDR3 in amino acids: CASSEDGSPGYNEQFF. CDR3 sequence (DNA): TGTGCCAGCAGTGAAGATGGCTCGCCAGGCTACAATGAGCAGTTCTTC.

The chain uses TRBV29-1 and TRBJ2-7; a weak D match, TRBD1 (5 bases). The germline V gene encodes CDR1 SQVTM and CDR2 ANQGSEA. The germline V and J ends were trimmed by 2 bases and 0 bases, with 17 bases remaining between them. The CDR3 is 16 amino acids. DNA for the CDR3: TGCAGCGTTGAACCCCCCCCAGGGTTGATCTCCTACGAGCAGTACTTC. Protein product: CSVEPPPGLISYEQYF.

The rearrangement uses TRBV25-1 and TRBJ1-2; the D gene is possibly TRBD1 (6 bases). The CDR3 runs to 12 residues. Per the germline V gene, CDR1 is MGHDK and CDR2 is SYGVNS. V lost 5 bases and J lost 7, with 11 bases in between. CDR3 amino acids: CASSWGGAGYTF. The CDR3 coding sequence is TGTGCCAGCAGTTGGGGGGGGGCTGGCTACACCTTC.

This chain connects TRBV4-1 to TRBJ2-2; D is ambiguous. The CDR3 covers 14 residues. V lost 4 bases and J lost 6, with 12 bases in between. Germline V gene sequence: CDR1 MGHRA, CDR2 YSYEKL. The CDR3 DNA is TGCGCCAGCAGCCCCCTTCCCGAGGCCGGGGAGCTGTTTTTT. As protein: CASSPLPEAGELFF.